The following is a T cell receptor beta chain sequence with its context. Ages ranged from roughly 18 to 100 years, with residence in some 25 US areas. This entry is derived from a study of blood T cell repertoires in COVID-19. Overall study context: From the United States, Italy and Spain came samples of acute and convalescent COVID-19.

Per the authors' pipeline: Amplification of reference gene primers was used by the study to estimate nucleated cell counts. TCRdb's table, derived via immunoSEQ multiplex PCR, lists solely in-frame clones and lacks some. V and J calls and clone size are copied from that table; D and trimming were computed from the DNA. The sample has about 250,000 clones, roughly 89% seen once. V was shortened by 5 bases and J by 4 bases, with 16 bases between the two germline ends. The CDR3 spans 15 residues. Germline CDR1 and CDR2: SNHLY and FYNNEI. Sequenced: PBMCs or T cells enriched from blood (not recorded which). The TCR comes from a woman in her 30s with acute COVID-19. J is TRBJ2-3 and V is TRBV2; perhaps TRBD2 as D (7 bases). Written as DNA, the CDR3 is TGTGCCAGCAGTACCTCGGGGGGCCTGGCAGATACGCAGTATTTT. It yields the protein CASSTSGGLADTQYF. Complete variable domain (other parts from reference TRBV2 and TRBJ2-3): EPEVTQTPSHQVTQMGQEVILRCVPISNHLYFYWYRQILGQKVEFLVSFYNNEISEKSEIFDDQFSVERPDGSNFTLKIRSTKLEDSAMYFCASSTSGGLADTQYFGPGTRLTVL.